This paragraph reports one TCR beta chain. Its specificity is not known. Germline V gene lookup returns CDR1 LGHNA and CDR2 YSLEER. The CDR3 is made up of 16 amino acids. After removal of 0 bases from V and 6 bases from J, the junction contained 6 bases not matched to a gene. Using its own MiXCR run on the RT-PCR reads, TCRdb lists one record per CDR3 protein. The table lists approximately 200,000 distinct CDR3 sequences, around 14% of them singletons. The data are from a study of response to subunit inactivated influenza vaccine. Study observations and caveats: Authors suggested each seasonal influenza vaccination recruits few new T cells.

The V call is TRBV4-3, the J call TRBJ2-2; 8 bases line up with TRBD2. This material consisted of CD8+ T cells sorted from PBMCs, taken roughly 5 days after vaccination. This clonotype was obtained from a man aged 50 to 59 who received an inactivated influenza vaccine. The CDR3 nucleotides are TGCGCCAGCAGCCAAGATATCGGGAGGGCTGCCGGGGAGCTGTTTTTT. It codes for CASSQDIGRAAGELFF.